Below are 30 T cell receptor beta chains sequenced from a single sample in a study of OX40 agonist ivuxolimab in advanced cancers. Repertoires were generated with immunoSEQ multiplex PCR, while TCRdb's copy carries only in-frame clones and drops some. This sample has more than 85,000 clones, with around nine tenths found just once. Sequenced material: CD4+ or CD8+ T cells sorted from blood, taken in a trial of the OX40 agonist ivuxolimab. All receptors come from an adult with an advanced solid tumor such as melanoma, head and neck, liver or kidney cancer.

This chain's CDR3 is CASSLGRSDTQYF. CDR3 bases: TGCGCCAGCAGTCTGGGACGTTCAGATACGCAGTATTTT. V gene TRBV5-1 combines with J gene TRBJ2-3; either TRBD1 or TRBD2 may supply D (5 bases each). Trimming took off 5 bases at V and 4 bases at J, with 11 bases between the two ends. Germline CDR1 is SGHRS and CDR2 is YFSETQ. The CDR3 length is 13 residues. Looking up the rest from reference TRBV5-1 and TRBJ2-3 gives the full variable domain: KAGVTQTPRYLIKTRGQQVTLSCSPISGHRSVSWYQQTPGQGLQFLFEYFSETQRNKGNFPGRFSGRQFSNSRSEMNVSTLELGDSALYLCASSLGRSDTQYFGPGTRLTVL.

The genes are TRBV5-1 and TRBJ2-2; the D gene is possibly TRBD2 (6 bases). V lost 0 bases and J lost 0, with 6 bases in between. The CDR3 contains 15 residues. Looked up from germline, CDR1 is SGHRS and CDR2 is YFSETQ. The chain's CDR3 is CASSLAGANTGELFF. The CDR3 DNA sequence: TGCGCCAGCAGCTTGGCGGGAGCGAACACCGGGGAGCTGTTTTTT.

This clone appeared once. This chain connects TRBV9 to TRBJ2-1, with 8 bases aligning to TRBD1. V gave up 4 bases and J gave up 3 bases; unmatched junction bases: 6. The CDR3 loop spans 15 amino acids. Germline V gene data show CDR1 as SGDLS and CDR2 as YYNGEE. The CDR3 region has the DNA TGTGCCAGCAGCCCCCGACAGGGGAACTACAATGAGCAGTTCTTC. It translates to CASSPRQGNYNEQFF. The full variable domain, completed using reference TRBV9 and TRBJ2-1, is DSGVTQTPKHLITATGQRVTLRCSPRSGDLSVYWYQQSLDQGLQFLIQYYNGEERAKGNILERFSAQQFPDLHSELNLSSLELGDSALYFCASSPRQGNYNEQFFGPGTRLTVL.

The J gene is TRBJ2-1, the V gene TRBV7-8; D remains ambiguous. The CDR3 consists of 15 residues. V lost 0 bases to trimming and J lost 5 bases, with 11 bases between them. Germline CDR1 is SGHVS and CDR2 is FQNEAQ. The CDR3 bases are TGTGCCAGCAGCTTAGCTGTCCGGCCGAACAATGAGCAGTTCTTC. It translates to CASSLAVRPNNEQFF. Based on the CDR3 plus reference TRBV7-8 and TRBJ2-1, the full variable domain is GAGVSQSPRYKVAKRGQDVALRCDPISGHVSLFWYQQALGQGPEFLTYFQNEAQLDKSGLPSDRFFAERPEGSVSTLKIQRTQQEDSAVYLCASSLAVRPNNEQFFGPGTRLTVL.

This clone was observed once. The CDR3: CAISGVQGGGYTF. The DNA for the CDR3 is TGTGCCATCAGTGGAGTGCAGGGGGGTGGCTACACCTTC. This rearrangement joins TRBV10-3 to TRBJ1-2; 7 bases align to TRBD1. The CDR3 consists of 13 residues. The germline gives CDR1 ENHRY, CDR2 SYGVKD. Trimming at V came to 4 bases and at J to 7 bases, leaving 6 bases not matched to a gene.

The chain employs TRBV7-8 and TRBJ2-5; possibly TRBD2 for D (6 bases). CDR1 SGHVS and CDR2 FQNEAQ come from the germline V gene. The CDR3 covers 16 residues. V lost 5 bases to trimming and J lost 1 base, with 17 bases between them. In nucleotides, the CDR3 is TGTGCCAGCAGCGACCGTCGTGGGGGGTCCCAAGAGACCCAGTACTTC. It is translated as CASSDRRGGSQETQYF.

The chain employs TRBV20-1 and TRBJ2-7; D remains unclear. The CDR3 contains 11 residues. V was cut by 6 bases and J by 2 bases, with 8 bases left in between. Germline CDR1 DFQATT, CDR2 SNEGSKA (reference sequence). CDR3: CSAVGAYEQYF. The CDR3 nucleotides read TGCAGTGCGGTCGGAGCCTACGAGCAGTACTTC.

This clone was seen only once. The chain couples TRBV6-5 to TRBJ1-4; D not certain. The CDR3 is 15 residues long. V was pared by 7 bases and J by 0 bases, with 12 bases between. In germline, CDR1 is MNHEY, CDR2 SVGAGI. The CDR3 here is CASKPRRSTNEKLFF. DNA for the CDR3: TGTGCCAGCAAACCCCGGAGGTCAACTAATGAAAAACTGTTTTTT.

V and J are TRBV5-4 and TRBJ1-1; no definite D call. This CDR3 spans 16 amino acids. Germline V lookup: CDR1 SGHNT, CDR2 YYREEE (reference sequence). The V end lost 7 bases, the J end lost 1 base, and 20 bases lay between the germline ends. This chain's CDR3 is CASGLWTGYENTEAFF. The CDR3 bases are TGTGCCAGCGGGTTATGGACGGGGTACGAGAACACTGAAGCTTTCTTT.

The chain is built from TRBV7-6 and TRBJ1-5, with a tentative D call TRBD1 (5 bases). V shed 4 bases and J shed 7 bases, with 14 bases lying between them. The CDR3 consists of 14 residues. Germline V gene sequence: CDR1 SGHVS, CDR2 FNYEAQ. This CDR3 is CASSSELGRQPQHF. As DNA, the CDR3 is TGTGCCAGCAGCTCGGAATTGGGGCGACAGCCCCAGCATTTT.

The V call is TRBV5-8, the J call TRBJ1-5, with 9 nucleotides matching TRBD1. Germline CDR1 SGHTS, CDR2 YDEGEE. The CDR3 is made up of 15 amino acids. The V and J ends lost 3 bases and 6 bases, in that order; junction bases with no gene match: 7. The CDR3 DNA follows: TGTGCCAGCAGCTCTTATACAGGGGGCGGTCAGCCCCAGCATTTT. Its protein product is CASSSYTGGGQPQHF.

This chain uses TRBV5-1 with TRBJ2-7, with D perhaps being TRBD1 or TRBD2 (5 bases each). V was pared by 4 bases and J by 2 bases, with 16 bases between. Germline V gene lookup returns CDR1 SGHRS and CDR2 YFSETQ. The CDR3 spans 15 residues. The CDR3 DNA reads TGCGCCAGCAGCCCCAACGGTGGGGGAACCTACGAGCAGTACTTC. It encodes CASSPNGGGTYEQYF.

Here the CDR3 DNA reads TGTGCCACCACAGGGATCGCGCATGAAAAACTGTTTTTT. It encodes CATTGIAHEKLFF. The J gene is TRBJ1-4, the V gene TRBV10-3, with TRBD1 as a possible D gene (6 bases). Trimming shortened V by 10 bases and J by 6 bases, and 15 bases separated the two germline ends. CDR3 length: 13 residues. Germline lookup yields CDR1 ENHRY and CDR2 SYGVKD.

The V gene is TRBV9, the J gene TRBJ2-2, with D tentatively TRBD1 (6 bases). The CDR3 is made up of 14 amino acids. Trimming pared 4 bases from V and 6 bases from J, leaving 13 bases between. The V gene's germline CDR1 is SGDLS and CDR2 YYNGEE. CDR3 residues: CASSIAGAAGELFF. CDR3 nucleotide sequence: TGTGCCAGCAGCATTGCAGGGGCTGCCGGGGAGCTGTTTTTT. The entire variable domain, with the rest obtained from reference TRBV9 and TRBJ2-2, is as follows: DSGVTQTPKHLITATGQRVTLRCSPRSGDLSVYWYQQSLDQGLQFLIQYYNGEERAKGNILERFSAQQFPDLHSELNLSSLELGDSALYFCASSIAGAAGELFFGEGSRLTVL.

This chain uses TRBV7-2 with TRBJ2-7; a possible D gene is TRBD1 (6 bases). Per germline, CDR1 SGHTA and CDR2 FQGNSA. The CDR3 length is 14 residues. Trimming took 5 bases from V and 2 from J, leaving 13 bases between them. CDR3 nucleotide sequence: TGTGCCAGCAGCCCGCGCGACAGGACCTACGAGCAGTACTTC. Translating it yields CASSPRDRTYEQYF.

This sequence joins TRBV29-1 and TRBJ1-4, with a weak D call TRBD1 (5 bases). With 5 bases removed from V and 5 bases from J, the gap between germline ends came to 15 bases. This CDR3 region has 14 residues. CDR1 is SQVTM and CDR2 is ANQGSEA in the germline V gene. The CDR3 coding sequence is TGCAGCGTTTACACCGGGACGGGAAATGAAAAACTGTTTTTT. The encoded protein is CSVYTGTGNEKLFF.

The chain carries TRBV6-5 and TRBJ2-2, with D perhaps matching TRBD1 (5 bases). In germline, CDR1 is MNHEY, CDR2 SVGAGI. This CDR3 comprises 16 residues. Trimming left V 2 bases short and J 5 bases short, with 15 bases between. CDR3 protein: CASSYDSPRETGELFF. The CDR3 DNA sequence: TGTGCCAGCAGTTACGACAGTCCCCGAGAAACCGGGGAGCTGTTTTTT.

CDR3 nucleotides: TGTGCCAGCAGCCTAGGGACAGCTGGAAACACCATATATTTT. Its protein is CASSLGTAGNTIYF. This sequence joins TRBV7-6 and TRBJ1-3, with TRBD1 matching over 7 bases. In germline, CDR1 is SGHVS, CDR2 FNYEAQ. The CDR3 is made up of 14 amino acids. J lost 2 bases, V lost 5 bases, and 3 bases had no gene match.

The rearrangement joins TRBV19 to TRBJ2-3; D uncertain. The germline CDR1 and CDR2 sequences are LNHDA and SQIVND (reference sequence). Trimming stripped 3 bases from V and 3 bases from J, with 7 bases between. The CDR3 totals 13 residues. CDR3 nucleotides: TGTGCCAGTAGTATGAGCCGGACAGATACGCAGTATTTT. Protein: CASSMSRTDTQYF.

This clone was detected only once. One junction end does not reproduce the germline sequence, and a read error may be involved. The chain uses TRBV5-4 and TRBJ2-5; the match to TRBD2 covers 8 bases. In germline, CDR1 is SGHNT, CDR2 YYREEE (reference sequence). This CDR3 contains 16 residues. The CDR3 region is CAGSSPGLVGRVAQYF. For the CDR3, the DNA is TGTGCCGGCAGCTCGCCGGGACTAGTGGGGCGGGTGGCCCAGTACTTC.

The V and J genes are TRBV28 and TRBJ1-2; D perhaps matches TRBD1 (5 bases). V shed 3 bases and J shed 3 bases, with 11 bases lying between them. The CDR3 contains 14 residues. The germline V gene has CDR1 MDHEN and CDR2 SYDVKM. The CDR3 coding sequence is TGTGCCAGCAGTTTCGGGGGTTCCTACTATGGCTACACCTTC. Its translation is CASSFGGSYYGYTF.

The chain combines TRBV5-4 with TRBJ2-7, with 11 bases that match TRBD1. J lost 1 base, V lost 2 bases, and 5 bases had no gene match. Germline V gives CDR1 SGHNT, CDR2 YYREEE (reference sequence). This CDR3 has 16 amino acids. DNA of the CDR3: TGTGCCAGCAGCTTAGGACAGGGGGCGAATTCCTACGAGCAGTACTTC. It encodes CASSLGQGANSYEQYF.

This sequence joins TRBV5-1 and TRBJ1-3, with a weak D call TRBD1 (6 bases). The CDR3 covers 15 residues. In germline, CDR1 is SGHRS, CDR2 YFSETQ. Trimming left V 4 bases short and J 9 bases short, with 20 bases between. In DNA, the CDR3 is TGCGCCAGCAGCCGCGGGCCGGCAGGGGAGGTCACCATATATTTT. Amino acid sequence: CASSRGPAGEVTIYF.

V gene TRBV4-1 combines with J gene TRBJ2-1, with D unclear. With 8 bases removed from V and 10 bases from J, the gap between germline ends came to 12 bases. The V gene's germline CDR1 is MGHRA and CDR2 YSYEKL. The CDR3 runs 11 residues. CDR3 loop: CASSTQGEQFF. CDR3 sequence (DNA): TGCGCCAGCTCGACCCAAGGGGAGCAGTTCTTC.

The chain joins TRBV19 to TRBJ2-4, with no clear D. Germline values: CDR1 LNHDA, CDR2 SQIVND (reference sequence). The CDR3 totals 13 residues. Trimming took off 6 bases at V and 12 bases at J, with 18 bases between the two ends. For the CDR3, the DNA is TGTGCCAGTAGGTCCTTTGGATATGCTTCTCAGTACTTC. It yields the protein CASRSFGYASQYF. Supplemented by reference TRBV19 and TRBJ2-4, the full variable domain reads DGGITQSPKYLFRKEGQNVTLSCEQNLNHDAMYWYRQDPGQGLRLIYYSQIVNDFQKGDIAEGYSVSREKKESFPLTVTSAQKNPTAFYLCASRSFGYASQYFGAGTRLSVL.

The rearrangement links TRBV2 to TRBJ2-3, with TRBD2 matching over 8 bases. Unmatched junction bases numbered 14, after V lost 7 bases and J lost 2 bases. Per the germline V gene, CDR1 is SNHLY and CDR2 is FYNNEI. The CDR3 contains 17 residues. The CDR3 reads CASTPGLVGGITDTQYF. For the CDR3, the DNA is TGTGCCAGCACCCCGGGACTAGTGGGGGGGATCACAGATACGCAGTATTTT.

Here the CDR3 reads CASSLGQGNGNTIYF. The CDR3 DNA reads TGCGCCAGCAGCTTGGGACAGGGCAATGGAAACACCATATATTTT. The V and J genes are TRBV5-1 and TRBJ1-3; 7 positions agree with TRBD1. After removal of 0 bases from V and 3 bases from J, the junction contained 3 bases not matched to a gene. The V gene's germline CDR1 is SGHRS and CDR2 YFSETQ. CDR3 length: 15 amino acids. Full variable domain (rest looked up from reference TRBV5-1 and TRBJ1-3): KAGVTQTPRYLIKTRGQQVTLSCSPISGHRSVSWYQQTPGQGLQFLFEYFSETQRNKGNFPGRFSGRQFSNSRSEMNVSTLELGDSALYLCASSLGQGNGNTIYFGEGSWLTVV.

This chain joins TRBV7-3 and TRBJ2-5; perhaps D is TRBD1 or TRBD2 (5 bases each). The CDR3 has 13 residues. V dropped 4 bases and J dropped 3 bases, with 9 bases sitting between them. Germline loops: CDR1 SGHTA, CDR2 FQGTGA. This CDR3 is CASSSRDEETQYF. DNA of the CDR3: TGTGCCAGCAGCTCCCGGGACGAAGAGACCCAGTACTTC. Full variable domain (rest looked up from reference TRBV7-3 and TRBJ2-5): GAGVSQTPSNKVTEKGKYVELRCDPISGHTALYWYRQSLGQGPEFLIYFQGTGAADDSGLPNDRFFAVRPEGSVSTLKIQRTERGDSAVYLCASSSRDEETQYFGPGTRLLVL.

The rearrangement uses TRBV5-4 and TRBJ1-2, with TRBD1 identical over 10 bases. V was pared by 4 bases and J by 9 bases, with 3 bases of the junction left unmatched. This CDR3 contains 12 residues. Germline values: CDR1 SGHNT, CDR2 YYREEE (reference sequence). The CDR3: CASSGQGVSYTF. CDR3 bases: TGTGCCAGCAGCGGACAGGGGGTCAGCTACACCTTC.

The rearrangement uses TRBV10-1 and TRBJ1-2; D gene uncertain. This CDR3 has 13 amino acids. V shed 2 bases and J shed 2 bases, with 6 bases lying between them. Germline CDR1 and CDR2: WNHNN and SYGVQD (reference sequence). The chain's CDR3 is CASSEAGNYGYTF. Written as DNA, the CDR3 is TGCGCCAGCAGTGAGGCCGGCAACTATGGCTACACCTTC.